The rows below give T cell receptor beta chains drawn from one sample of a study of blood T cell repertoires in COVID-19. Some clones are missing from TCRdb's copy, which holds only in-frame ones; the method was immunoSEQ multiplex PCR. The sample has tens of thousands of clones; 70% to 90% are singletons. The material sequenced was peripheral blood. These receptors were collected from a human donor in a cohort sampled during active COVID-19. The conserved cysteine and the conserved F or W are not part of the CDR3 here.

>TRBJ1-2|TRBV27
ASSFLTGGAGYT
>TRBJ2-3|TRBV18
ASSPFEWDTQY
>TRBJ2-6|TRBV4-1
ASSQGGSSGANVLT
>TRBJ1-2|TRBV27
ASSLSSNPQGLYGYT
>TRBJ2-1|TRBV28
ASSLLRESYEQF
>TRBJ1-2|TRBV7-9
ASSSGQGDFGT
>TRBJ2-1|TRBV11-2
ASSLAASSYNEQF
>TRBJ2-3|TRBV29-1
SVGGAGPTDTQY
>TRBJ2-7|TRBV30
ALARGASYEQY
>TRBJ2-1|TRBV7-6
ASSLVVGAGGYNEQF
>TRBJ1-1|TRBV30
AWKTGATEAF
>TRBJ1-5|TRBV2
ASKPGGFSNQPQH
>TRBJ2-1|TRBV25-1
ASRELNAGEQF
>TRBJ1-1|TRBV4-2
ASSQDATGGREAF
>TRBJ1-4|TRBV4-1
ASSQDLPRSGEKLF
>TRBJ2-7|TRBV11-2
ASSVSGYEQY